Listed below are T cell receptor beta chains from one sample, sequenced in a study of blood T cell repertoires in COVID-19. The method was immunoSEQ multiplex PCR; TCRdb's version includes in-frame clones alone and lacks a portion of them. The table shows 250,000 to 350,000 clones, with approximately 88% occurring only once. The specimen sequenced was peripheral blood. These receptors were taken from a human donor with COVID-19, enrolled during active disease. The donor label of this sample is uncertain. Each CDR3 is given with its conserved first and last residue. A D gene is named only where the DNA matches it firmly. Clone sizes are given selectively: once, few, many, or a class where the clone is expanded.

TRBD1	TRBV28	.	TRBJ1-3	13	CASSFTQGDTIYF	TGTGCCAGCAGTTTTACCCAGGGGGACACCATATATTTT
TRBD1	TRBV18	once	TRBJ2-7	15	CASSSGTGEPYEQYF	TGTGCCAGCTCTTCCGGGACAGGGGAACCCTACGAGCAGTACTTC
.	TRBV7-9	.	TRBJ1-1	15	CASSPTKPIRTEAFF	TGTGCCAGCAGCCCAACCAAGCCAATTCGGACTGAAGCTTTCTTT
TRBD2	TRBV7-2	.	TRBJ2-5	17	CASSLVASGAIQETQYF	TGTGCCAGCAGCTTAGTGGCTAGCGGGGCCATCCAAGAGACCCAGTACTTC
.	TRBV19	.	TRBJ2-2	13	CASAEQGAGELFF	TGTGCCAGTGCAGAACAGGGCGCCGGGGAGCTGTTTTTT
.	TRBV28	.	TRBJ2-6	15	CASSARGYGANVLTF	TGTGCCAGCAGTGCCCGGGGGTACGGGGCCAACGTCCTGACTTTC
TRBD2	TRBV5-4	.	TRBJ2-5	16	CASSHSSGRAWETQYF	TGTGCCAGCAGCCATTCTAGCGGGAGGGCCTGGGAGACCCAGTACTTC
.	TRBV7-2	.	TRBJ2-2	16	CASSLASLVHTGELFF	TGTGCCAGCAGCTTAGCGTCTTTAGTGCACACCGGGGAGCTGTTTTTT
TRBD1	TRBV24-1	.	TRBJ2-1	14	CATEDRAKYNEQFF	TGTGCCACCGAGGACAGGGCAAAATACAATGAGCAGTTCTTC
TRBD1	TRBV19	.	TRBJ1-1	15	CASSIVGQGLTEAFF	TGTGCCAGTAGTATAGTAGGACAGGGCCTGACTGAAGCTTTCTTT
.	TRBV28	.	TRBJ2-7	14	CASSLNRRLYEQYF	TGTGCCAGCAGTTTAAACCGCAGGCTCTACGAGCAGTACTTC
TRBD2	TRBV4-3	.	TRBJ2-1	18	CASSQDRRGGSSYNEQFF	TGCGCCAGCAGCCAAGATCGGCGCGGGGGAAGCTCCTACAATGAGCAGTTCTTC
TRBD2	TRBV5-1	.	TRBJ2-1	14	CASSLGEGRSVQFF	TGCGCCAGCAGCTTGGGGGAGGGCCGTTCTGTGCAGTTCTTC
TRBD1	TRBV7-8	.	TRBJ1-6	15	CASSLTGQGNSPLHF	TGTGCCAGCAGCTTGACGGGACAGGGGAACTCACCCCTCCACTTT
.	TRBV19	.	TRBJ1-1	14	CASSIQGSNTEAFF	TGTGCCAGTAGTATCCAGGGATCGAACACTGAAGCTTTCTTT
TRBD2	TRBV20-1	.	TRBJ2-5	16	CSASGISGGPVETQYF	TGCAGTGCTAGTGGAATTTCGGGAGGGCCGGTAGAGACCCAGTACTTC
TRBD2	TRBV28	.	TRBJ2-1	16	CASSSTGTSGTNEQFF	TGTGCCAGCAGTTCGACCGGGACTAGCGGAACCAATGAGCAGTTCTTC
.	TRBV20-1	.	TRBJ1-1	13	CSASKGGKTEAFF	TGCAGTGCTAGTAAAGGGGGTAAAACTGAAGCTTTCTTT
.	TRBV9	.	TRBJ2-5	15	CASSVVPASQETQYF	TGTGCCAGCAGCGTAGTCCCAGCGAGCCAAGAGACCCAGTACTTC
TRBD2	TRBV7-2	.	TRBJ2-1	16	CASSSGGLAAYNEQFF	TGTGCCAGCAGCTCCGGGGGACTAGCGGCCTACAATGAGCAGTTCTTC
TRBD1	TRBV10-3	once	TRBJ1-1	15	CAVSELDRGHTEAFF	TGTGCCGTCAGTGAGTTGGACAGGGGGCATACTGAAGCTTTCTTT
.	TRBV6-1	.	TRBJ1-2	13	CASSDGSNYGYTF	TGTGCCAGCAGTGACGGTTCTAACTATGGCTACACCTTC
.	TRBV5-1	.	TRBJ2-3	15	CASSLEAGEVDTQYF	TGCGCCAGCAGCTTGGAGGCAGGGGAAGTAGATACGCAGTATTTT
.	TRBV6-5	.	TRBJ1-1	15	CASRKTGFGNTEAFF	TGTGCCAGCAGAAAAACAGGGTTTGGGAACACTGAAGCTTTCTTT
TRBD1	TRBV5-4	.	TRBJ2-3	15	CASSSDRGYTDTQYF	TGTGCCAGCAGCTCGGACAGGGGTTACACAGATACGCAGTATTTT
.	TRBV6-5	once	TRBJ1-5	13	CASSEDSQEPQHF	TGTGCCAGCTCGGAGGACAGTCAGGAGCCCCAGCATTTT
.	TRBV6-5	.	TRBJ2-7	14	CASRQDGGSYEQYF	TGTGCCAGTCGACAGGATGGTGGCTCCTACGAGCAGTACTTC
TRBD1	TRBV11-3	.	TRBJ2-3	17	CASSQKGQGWDTDTQYF	TGTGCCAGCAGCCAGAAAGGACAGGGGTGGGATACAGATACGCAGTATTTT
TRBD2	TRBV15	.	TRBJ2-7	18	CATSRDRGGLAGGYEQYF	TGTGCCACCAGCAGAGATCGCGGGGGACTAGCGGGAGGGTACGAGCAGTACTTC
.	TRBV19	.	TRBJ1-5	15	CASSIQGRSNQPQHF	TGTGCCAGTAGTATACAGGGGCGAAGCAATCAGCCCCAGCATTTT
.	TRBV6-1	.	TRBJ1-2	15	CASSEAGLGSYGYTF	TGTGCCAGCAGTGAAGCGGGTTTGGGCTCCTATGGCTACACCTTC
.	TRBV9	many	TRBJ1-2	15	CASSPSATGLWGYTF	TGTGCCAGCAGCCCCTCCGCGACAGGCCTTTGGGGCTACACCTTC
.	TRBV19	once	TRBJ1-4	14	CASTQRGSNEKLFF	TGTGCCAGTACCCAGAGGGGGAGCAATGAAAAACTGTTTTTT
TRBD1	TRBV12-5	.	TRBJ2-2	15	CASGLSQGVTGELFF	TGTGCTAGTGGTTTAAGCCAGGGGGTCACCGGGGAGCTGTTTTTT
.	TRBV11-2	few	TRBJ2-2	13	CASSLARAGELFF	TGTGCCAGCAGCTTGGCGCGGGCCGGGGAGCTGTTTTTT
TRBD1	TRBV6-4	.	TRBJ2-2	14	CASSKDRGTGELFF	TGTGCCAGCAGTAAGGACAGGGGCACCGGGGAGCTGTTTTTT
.	TRBV11-2	.	TRBJ2-3	14	CASSLGAPAYTQYF	TGTGCCAGCAGCTTAGGGGCCCCAGCTTATACGCAGTATTTT
TRBD1	TRBV9	few	TRBJ1-1	14	CASSVMTGGTEAFF	TGTGCCAGCAGCGTAATGACAGGGGGCACTGAAGCTTTCTTT
.	TRBV6-5	few	TRBJ1-1	13	CASTGLENTEAFF	TGTGCCAGCACAGGGTTGGAGAACACTGAAGCTTTCTTT
.	TRBV6-4	.	TRBJ1-6	13	CASSQGHNSPLHF	TGTGCCAGCTCGCAGGGGCACAATTCACCCCTCCACTTT
TRBD1	TRBV27	once	TRBJ1-6	16	CASRIGQGLYNSPLHF	TGTGCCAGCAGGATTGGACAGGGCCTTTATAATTCACCCCTCCACTTT
TRBD1	TRBV11-2	.	TRBJ2-2	15	CASSSRQGNTGELFF	TGTGCCAGCAGCTCCCGACAGGGCAACACCGGGGAGCTGTTTTTT
TRBD1	TRBV9	.	TRBJ1-1	14	CASSAQGGNTEAFF	TGTGCCAGCAGCGCACAGGGGGGGAACACTGAAGCTTTCTTT
TRBD1	TRBV3-1/TRBV3-2	.	TRBJ1-1	15	CASSQDWDRGTEAFF	TGTGCCAGCAGCCAAGATTGGGACAGGGGCACTGAAGCTTTCTTT
TRBD2	TRBV5-4	few	TRBJ2-2	16	CASSPGTSGRAGELFF	TGTGCCAGCAGCCCCGGGACTAGCGGGAGGGCCGGGGAGCTGTTTTTT
TRBD2	TRBV24-1	once	TRBJ2-5	16	CATSDQGLAGQETQYF	TGTGCCACCAGTGACCAGGGACTAGCGGGACAAGAGACCCAGTACTTC
.	TRBV7-3	.	TRBJ1-5	15	CASSPEGGSNQPQHF	TGTGCCAGCAGCCCCGAGGGGGGGAGCAATCAGCCCCAGCATTTT
.	TRBV24-1	.	TRBJ2-3	14	CATSSGISTDTQYF	TGTGCCACCAGTAGCGGCATCTCCACAGATACGCAGTATTTT